This entry concerns a single T cell receptor beta chain. Clinical history reported by participants formed the basis on which cohorts were assigned. The source of the sample is a study of blood T cell repertoires in COVID-19. Whole-study context: PBMCs, B-cell-depleted T cells, or T cells were the source of the cDNA or gDNA that made up the material.

Trimming left V 1 base short and J 4 bases short, with 13 bases between. The CDR3 covers 15 residues. Germline V gene sequence: CDR1 LNHDA, CDR2 SQIVND (reference sequence). Profiling relied on immunoSEQ multiplex PCR, and the TCRdb table lists in-frame clones only, not all of them. The sample has 200,000 to 250,000 clones, 86% seen once. Sequenced sample: PBMCs or T cells enriched from blood (not recorded which). The sequence derives from a woman between 40 and 50 years old with acute COVID-19. The genes are TRBV19 and TRBJ1-1; tentative D call: TRBD1 (6 bases). The CDR3 is CASSIAPPQGTEAFF. CDR3 nucleotide sequence: TGTGCCAGTAGTATAGCCCCCCCACAGGGCACTGAAGCTTTCTTT.